A single sample gave rise to the 3 T cell receptor beta chains below, sequenced in a study of T cell changes during pregnancy in multiple sclerosis. Sequenced by immunoSEQ multiplex PCR; TCRdb stores in-frame clones only, minus some. This sample carries around 72,000 clones, around 91% of them seen once, and the ten largest clones take roughly 0.7%. The sequences come from peripheral blood, collected in the third trimester of pregnancy. These receptors came from a female donor in good health, enrolled as a control in a pregnancy study.

The chain links TRBV7-8 to TRBJ2-5; TRBD2 matches at 9 bases. J lost 7 bases, V lost 5 bases, and 11 bases had no gene match. Germline CDR1 is SGHVS and CDR2 is FQNEAQ. The CDR3 spans 15 residues. CDR3 sequence reads: CASSPPRTSEGTQYF. The CDR3 DNA is TGTGCCAGCAGCCCGCCCCGGACTAGCGAAGGGACCCAGTACTTC. The full variable domain, in which reference TRBV7-8 and TRBJ2-5 provide the parts outside the CDR3, is GAGVSQSPRYKVAKRGQDVALRCDPISGHVSLFWYQQALGQGPEFLTYFQNEAQLDKSGLPSDRFFAERPEGSVSTLKIQRTQQEDSAVYLCASSPPRTSEGTQYFGPGTRLLVL.

Concerning this clone itself: Other DNA sequences in this specimen translate into the identical CDR3. The chain couples TRBV2 to TRBJ2-7; 7 bases match TRBD1. J was trimmed by 1 base and V by 2 bases; bases with no gene match: 2. CDR1 and CDR2 (germline): SNHLY, FYNNEI. The CDR3 runs 14 residues. In DNA, the CDR3 is TGTGCCAGCAGTGAACAGGGGGAATCCTACGAGCAGTACTTC. Translation: CASSEQGESYEQYF.

V and J are TRBV4-1 and TRBJ2-1; 10 nucleotides align to TRBD2. V shed 2 bases, J shed 0 bases, and the junction held 10 bases outside the gene matches. The CDR3 loop spans 19 amino acids. Germline loops: CDR1 MGHRA, CDR2 YSYEKL. The CDR3 spells CASSQRGTSALPSYNEQFF. CDR3 bases: TGCGCCAGCAGCCAACGCGGGACTAGCGCGCTTCCCTCCTACAATGAGCAGTTCTTC.